The 26 T cell receptor beta chains listed next were all sequenced from one sample in a study of regulatory T cells in long-lasting Graves disease. With iRepertoire HTBI primers and Arm-PCR of CDR3 regions, TCR beta libraries were built. TCRdb reprocessed the multiplex PCR reads with MiXCR, giving one entry per CDR3 protein. The repertoire holds about 430,000 distinct CDR3 sequences, about 15% seen once, with over 7% in the top ten. Time point noted: newly diagnosed GD, antithyroid drugs for less than 3 months. RNA from PBMCs was the source of the TCR library. Another study also made use of these data, one on T cells in Graves' hyperthyroidism and ophthalmopathy.

This sample comprised peripheral blood mononuclear cells (PBMCs), obtained at new diagnosis, from a patient treated with antithyroid drugs. Source of these receptors: a woman aged 40 to 49 with Graves disease.

The chain is built from TRBV10-2 and TRBJ1-4; D may be TRBD1 (6 bases). V was clipped by 7 bases and J by 3 bases, with 30 bases between them. The CDR3 totals 20 residues. CDR1 and CDR2 (germline): WSHSY, SAAADI. DNA for the CDR3: TGCGCCAGCATGGGGCCCCAGATTGCCCCTAGGGGGTCGGCTAATGAAAAACTGTTTTTT. Protein product: CASMGPQIAPRGSANEKLFF.

The chain is built from TRBV4-1 and TRBJ2-1; 7 bases are a match to TRBD2. Germline-derived CDR1 and CDR2 are MGHRA and YSYEKL. Germline trimming cut 3 bases from V and 2 bases from J; bases unmatched to any gene: 13. The CDR3 totals 18 residues. The CDR3 DNA reads TGCGCCAGCAGCCAGGCTAGCGGACCAACAAACCCCTACAATGAGCAGTTCTTC. This translates into CASSQASGPTNPYNEQFF.

This clonotype was picked up many times. This sequence joins TRBV20-1 and TRBJ2-3, with 8 bases aligning to TRBD2. CDR1 and CDR2 from the germline V gene are DFQATT and SNEGSKA (reference sequence). V shed 4 bases, J shed 7 bases, and the junction held 16 bases outside the gene matches. This CDR3 contains 16 residues. Here the CDR3 reads CSANPTTSGAEYTQYF. The CDR3 coding sequence is TGCAGTGCTAACCCCACTACTAGCGGTGCGGAATATACGCAGTATTTT.

In its sample, this clonotype was seen many times. The chain couples TRBV27 to TRBJ2-1, with TRBD2 matching 14 bases. V lost 5 bases and J lost 7; bases outside the gene matches: 7. Germline CDR1 is MNHEY and CDR2 is SMNVEV (reference sequence). The CDR3 spans 16 residues. CDR3 sequence reads: CASSTGTSGSYNEQFF. The CDR3 DNA reads as TGTGCCAGCAGTACCGGGACTAGCGGGAGTTATAATGAGCAGTTCTTC.

This clonotype has ten or more counts. This chain links TRBV6-1 with TRBJ2-5; 10 positions match TRBD2. Per the germline V gene, CDR1 is MNHNS and CDR2 is SASEGT. CDR3 length: 13 amino acids. The trim removed 5 bases at V and 7 bases at J, leaving 4 bases unmatched. CDR3 region: CASSIAGGRTQYF. The CDR3 DNA is TGTGCCAGCAGTATAGCGGGAGGAAGGACCCAGTACTTC.

The J gene is TRBJ2-3, the V gene TRBV12-3 or TRBV12-4; weak D call: TRBD2 (5 bases). Deletions cut 3 bases from V and 2 bases from J, with 27 bases between. CDR3 length equals 20 residues. The CDR3 is CASSFPRVSESPLATDTQYF. The CDR3 nucleotides read TGTGCCAGCAGTTTCCCCCGAGTAAGCGAGAGCCCGCTAGCCACAGATACGCAGTATTTT.

This clonotype appeared many times. The chain joins TRBV27 to TRBJ2-2; 8 bases align to TRBD2. Germline V gene data show CDR1 as MNHEY and CDR2 as SMNVEV (reference sequence). J gave up 5 bases and V 4 bases, and 6 bases lay outside the gene matches. This CDR3 comprises 15 residues. The CDR3 region has the DNA TGTGCCAGCAGTTCGAGCGGGAGAGTTACCGGGGAGCTGTTTTTT. Its protein is CASSSSGRVTGELFF.

The table lists this clonotype with many counts. The chain links TRBV20-1 to TRBJ2-1, with 8 nucleotides matching TRBD2. V lost 3 bases and J lost 9; bases outside the gene matches: 10. The CDR3 extends over 14 amino acids. Germline V gene lookup returns CDR1 DFQATT and CDR2 SNEGSKA (reference sequence). The CDR3 DNA reads TGCAGTGCTAGTTGGGTAATGGCGGGAGGTGAGCAGTTCTTC. It encodes CSASWVMAGGEQFF.

This clonotype was detected many times. The CDR3 DNA reads as TGTGCCAGCAGCCGAACAGGGGTCTGGGGTGAAGCTTTCTTT. Amino acid sequence: CASSRTGVWGEAFF. The chain carries TRBV5-5 and TRBJ1-1, with 7 bases identical to TRBD1. This CDR3 region has 14 residues. Trimming at V came to 4 bases and at J to 7 bases, leaving 10 bases not matched to a gene. CDR1 is SGHKS, CDR2 YYEKEE, per germline (reference sequence).

This clonotype was counted ten times or more. The J gene is TRBJ1-2, the V gene TRBV13, with D perhaps matching TRBD1 (5 bases). Trimming cost V 3 bases and J 3 bases, with 11 bases left between them. Looked up from germline, CDR1 is PRHDT and CDR2 is FYEKMQ (reference sequence). The CDR3 runs to 14 residues. In DNA form, the CDR3 reads TGTGCCAGCAGCTTCCCAGGGCAGCACTATGGCTACACCTTC. Translating it yields CASSFPGQHYGYTF.

This clonotype was found many times. This rearrangement joins TRBV20-1 to TRBJ1-4; unclear D gene. The germline gives CDR1 DFQATT, CDR2 SNEGSKA (reference sequence). This CDR3 contains 16 residues. The V end lost 1 base, the J end lost 0 bases, and 12 bases lay between the germline ends. DNA for the CDR3: TGCAGTGCTAGAGGGGTACACATCGCAACTAATGAAAAACTGTTTTTT. Amino acid sequence: CSARGVHIATNEKLFF.

This clonotype was counted between two and nine times. The chain combines TRBV29-1 with TRBJ2-6; no clear D. The length of the CDR3 is 18 residues. Germline V gene data show CDR1 as SQVTM and CDR2 as ANQGSEA. V dropped 7 bases and J dropped 0 bases, with 22 bases sitting between them. This CDR3 is CSALTPESPRSGANVLTF. The CDR3 nucleotides are TGCAGCGCCCTTACCCCCGAGTCACCCCGCTCTGGGGCCAACGTCCTGACTTTC. The full variable domain, rest sourced from reference TRBV29-1 and TRBJ2-6, is SAVISQKPSRDICQRGTSLTIQCQVDSQVTMMFWYRQQPGQSLTLIATANQGSEATYESGFVIDKFPISRPNLTFSTLTVSNMSPEDSSIYLCSALTPESPRSGANVLTFGAGSRLTVL.

This clonotype came up many times. The rearrangement joins TRBV29-1 to TRBJ1-4; 7 nucleotides match TRBD1. V was clipped by 7 bases and J by 0 bases; unmatched bases: 5. CDR3 length equals 14 residues. CDR1 is SQVTM, CDR2 ANQGSEA, per germline. The CDR3 protein is CSAGDSATNEKLFF. DNA for the CDR3: TGCAGCGCCGGGGACAGCGCAACTAATGAAAAACTGTTTTTT.

This clonotype was counted many times. The gene calls are TRBV7-8 and TRBJ1-4; 8 positions agree with TRBD1. Trimming took 5 bases from V and 1 from J; bases not matched to a gene: 6. Looked up from germline, CDR1 is SGHVS and CDR2 is FQNEAQ. The CDR3 has 16 residues. The CDR3 region is CASSPRTGRTNEKLFF. CDR3 DNA: TGTGCCAGCAGCCCTCGGACAGGGCGAACTAATGAAAAACTGTTTTTT.

This clonotype was detected ten times or more. V gene TRBV5-8 combines with J gene TRBJ2-1; TRBD2 aligns across 10 bases. This CDR3 has 19 residues. CDR1 SGHTS and CDR2 YDEGEE come from the germline V gene. V shed 1 base and J 1 base; nucleotides not matched to a gene: 11. The CDR3 is CASSLLSLAGARSYNEQFF. DNA for the CDR3: TGTGCCAGCAGCTTGTTAAGTCTAGCGGGAGCCCGGTCCTACAATGAGCAGTTCTTC.

This clonotype has ten or more counts. This chain connects TRBV28 to TRBJ2-7; D is undetermined. The CDR3 spans 13 residues. V lost 4 bases, J lost 2 bases, and 9 bases lay in between. The germline CDR1 and CDR2 sequences are MDHEN and SYDVKM. The CDR3: CASSYRLTYEQYF. CDR3 nucleotides: TGTGCCAGCAGTTACCGCCTAACCTACGAGCAGTACTTC.

This clonotype was picked up many times. The chain has TRBV27 and TRBJ1-1; maybe TRBD1 (5 bases). The CDR3 runs to 14 residues. Germline V gene data show CDR1 as MNHEY and CDR2 as SMNVEV (reference sequence). The germline V and J ends were trimmed by 2 bases and 8 bases, with 15 bases remaining between them. The CDR3 coding sequence is TGTGCCAGCAGTTTAATAGGGGCGAAGAACGAAGCTTTCTTT. As protein: CASSLIGAKNEAFF.

The sample holds many counts of this clonotype. The V and J genes are TRBV7-8 and TRBJ2-1, with 8 bases aligning to TRBD2. Germline trimming cut 2 bases from V and 8 bases from J; bases unmatched to any gene: 5. This CDR3 has 14 residues. Germline assignment: CDR1 SGHVS and CDR2 FQNEAQ. CDR3 in DNA: TGTGCCAGCAGCTTATCGGGACTAGTCGATGAGCAGTTCTTC. This sequence encodes CASSLSGLVDEQFF.

In its sample, this clonotype was seen many times. The chain combines TRBV19 with TRBJ2-7; D is perhaps TRBD1 or TRBD2 (5 bases each). Deletions cut 1 base from V and 2 bases from J, with 18 bases between. Germline CDR1 reads LNHDA; CDR2 reads SQIVND (reference sequence). The CDR3 spans 17 residues. The CDR3 reads CASSIVFGTDFPYEQYF. For the CDR3, the DNA is TGTGCCAGTAGTATAGTATTCGGGACCGACTTTCCCTACGAGCAGTACTTC.

This chain connects TRBV5-5 to TRBJ2-6; no clear D. Germline CDR1 SGHKS, CDR2 YYEKEE (reference sequence). The length of the CDR3 is 16 residues. V lost 4 bases to trimming and J lost 8 bases, with 19 bases between them. This CDR3 is CASSKDGHLGSNVLTF. The CDR3, as DNA: TGTGCCAGCAGCAAAGACGGGCACCTCGGGTCCAACGTCCTGACTTTC.

This clonotype occurred many times. CDR3 nucleotides: TGCGCCAGCAGCTCGGGAGGGTCAGATACGCAGTATTTT. Protein: CASSSGGSDTQYF. This chain links TRBV5-1 with TRBJ2-3; 8 positions match TRBD2. Losses at the gene ends were 3 bases for V and 4 bases for J; bases not matched to a gene: 1. The CDR3 sequence is 13 residues long. The germline V gene has CDR1 SGHRS and CDR2 YFSETQ.

This sequence joins TRBV15 and TRBJ1-5; D uncertain. This CDR3 has 15 amino acids. Germline values: CDR1 LNHNV, CDR2 YYDKDF (reference sequence). The germline V and J ends were trimmed by 6 bases and 2 bases, with 14 bases remaining between them. The CDR3 spells CATRWGREGNQPQHF. CDR3 in DNA: TGTGCCACCAGATGGGGTAGGGAGGGCAATCAGCCCCAGCATTTT.

There are many counts of this clonotype. The chain uses TRBV12-3 or TRBV12-4 and TRBJ1-4; D not resolved. V lost 3 bases and J 7 bases, leaving 9 bases between the germline ends. There are 13 residues in the CDR3. The CDR3 region has the DNA TGTGCCAGCAGTTTCGGGCGGGGTGAAAAACTGTTTTTT. As protein: CASSFGRGEKLFF.

This clonotype was counted between two and nine times. The chain links TRBV2 to TRBJ1-5; 10 positions agree with TRBD1. Germline V gene data show CDR1 as SNHLY and CDR2 as FYNNEI. J lost 4 bases, V lost 6 bases, and 6 bases had no gene match. The CDR3 has 15 amino acids. This CDR3 reads CASRGTGVHNQPQHF. Written as DNA, the CDR3 is TGTGCCAGCAGGGGGACAGGGGTCCATAATCAGCCCCAGCATTTT.

The rearrangement uses TRBV9 and TRBJ2-1; possible D gene TRBD2, 5 bases. This CDR3 is built from 18 residues. Germline V gene data show CDR1 as SGDLS and CDR2 as YYNGEE. V lost 2 bases to trimming and J lost 6 bases, with 24 bases between them. The CDR3 loop reads CASSVPMLGGTGTNEQFF. The CDR3 nucleotides read TGTGCCAGCAGCGTCCCCATGCTAGGAGGAACGGGAACCAATGAGCAGTTCTTC. The full variable domain, in which reference TRBV9 and TRBJ2-1 provide the parts outside the CDR3, is DSGVTQTPKHLITATGQRVTLRCSPRSGDLSVYWYQQSLDQGLQFLIQYYNGEERAKGNILERFSAQQFPDLHSELNLSSLELGDSALYFCASSVPMLGGTGTNEQFFGPGTRLTVL.

This clonotype came up many times. This rearrangement joins TRBV6-2 or TRBV6-3 to TRBJ2-7; D not certain. Germline CDR1 and CDR2: MNHEY and SVGEGT. The CDR3 extends over 12 amino acids. V dropped 2 bases and J dropped 4 bases, with 6 bases sitting between them. CDR3 coding DNA: TGTGCCAGCAGTTACACGGGTTACGAGCAGTACTTC. This sequence encodes CASSYTGYEQYF.